These 20 T cell receptor beta chains came from one sample sequenced in a study of blood T cell repertoires in COVID-19 (dated by TCRdb to between 2020 and 2021). Library construction relied on the immunoSEQ multiplex PCR assay. As stored in TCRdb, this immuneACCESS dataset retains in-frame rearrangements with V and J assigned. A fraction of the clones does not appear; measured against another copy, unresolved V genes explain less than half of the discrepancy, and the remainder lacks a known reason. The sample yields 150,000 or so clones; roughly 83% were counted once. Clones ranked in the top ten supply roughly 5% of the sample. The material sequenced was PBMCs or T cells enriched from blood (not recorded which). Receptors originate from a man aged 65-85 years who had been exposed to COVID-19.

This chain uses TRBV13 with TRBJ2-7, with 7 bases identical to TRBD1. The CDR3 loop spans 15 amino acids. J gave up 0 bases and V 0 bases, and 2 bases lay outside the gene matches. Germline CDR1 and CDR2: PRHDT and FYEKMQ (reference sequence). CDR3 in DNA: TGTGCCAGCAGCTTAGGGTACAGGGGCTCCTACGAGCAGTACTTC. It encodes CASSLGYRGSYEQYF.

The chain combines TRBV7-2 with TRBJ1-1, with D tentatively TRBD1 (6 bases). Trimming took off 4 bases at V and 9 bases at J, with 15 bases between the two ends. CDR3 length: 13 residues. Germline V CDR1 and CDR2: SGHTA, FQGNSA. CDR3 nucleotide sequence: TGTGCCAGCAGCTCAGGATTTCAGGGGCAAGCTTTCTTT. The encoded protein is CASSSGFQGQAFF.

This chain uses TRBV7-9 with TRBJ2-7, with D perhaps TRBD1 (6 bases). V was trimmed by 0 bases and J by 3 bases, leaving 12 bases between them. Germline CDR1 reads SEHNR; CDR2 reads FQNEAQ (reference sequence). The CDR3 is 15 residues long. CDR3 nucleotides: TGTGCCAGCAGCTTAGCTATACAGGGATACTACGAGCAGTACTTC. Its protein product is CASSLAIQGYYEQYF. Full variable domain (missing parts from reference TRBV7-9 and TRBJ2-7): DTGVSQNPRHKITKRGQNVTFRCDPISEHNRLYWYRQTLGQGPEFLTYFQNEAQLEKSRLLSDRFSAERPKGSFSTLEIQRTEQGDSAMYLCASSLAIQGYYEQYFGPGTRLTVT.

Note on this clone: The junction departs from germline at one end; a sequencing error may be responsible. The V gene is TRBV2, the J gene TRBJ2-5; 9 nucleotides align to TRBD1. The germline CDR1 and CDR2 sequences are SNHLY and FYNNEI. This CDR3 contains 16 residues. The CDR3 loop is CASREGTGWTWETQYF. The CDR3, as DNA: TGTGCCAGCAGAGAAGGGACAGGGTGGACGTGGGAGACCCAGTACTTC.

The V gene is TRBV23-1, the J gene TRBJ2-7; 7 bases agree with TRBD1. TRBV23-1 counts as an open reading frame of uncertain function. The CDR3 contains 12 residues. V lost 6 bases, J lost 7 bases, and 6 bases stayed unmatched. This CDR3 reads CASSHRGQEQYF. As DNA, the CDR3 is TGCGCCAGCAGCCACAGGGGTCAAGAGCAGTACTTC.

The genes are TRBV4-3 and TRBJ2-7; 10 nucleotides line up with TRBD1. Germline CDR1 reads LGHNA; CDR2 reads YSLEER. With V trimmed by 3 bases and J by 6 bases, 11 bases remained unmatched. The CDR3 loop spans 16 amino acids. Here the CDR3 reads CASSHGPGQGYSEQYF. The CDR3 coding sequence is TGCGCCAGCAGCCACGGACCGGGACAGGGGTACTCCGAGCAGTACTTC.

This clone has more than one count but fewer than ten. This chain links TRBV7-3 with TRBJ2-3, with D hard to call. Between the trimmed V and J ends, which lost 1 base and 4 bases, there was a span of 9 bases. Germline CDR1 reads SGHTA; CDR2 reads FQGTGA. This CDR3 comprises 14 residues. The CDR3: CASSLSWQADTQYF. DNA for the CDR3: TGTGCCAGCAGCTTAAGCTGGCAGGCAGATACGCAGTATTTT.

The rearrangement uses TRBV10-3 and TRBJ2-1, with 10 bases identical to TRBD1. Trimming cost V 4 bases and J 3 bases; bases outside gene matches: 6. This CDR3 contains 16 residues. The V gene's germline CDR1 is ENHRY and CDR2 SYGVKD. The CDR3 region is CAISGLRDRGYNEQFF. DNA for the CDR3: TGTGCCATCAGTGGCCTCCGGGACAGGGGCTACAATGAGCAGTTCTTC.

The V gene is TRBV18, the J gene TRBJ1-5, with D uncertain. This CDR3 region has 15 residues. Trimming shortened V by 3 bases and J by 6 bases, and 15 bases separated the two germline ends. Germline V lookup: CDR1 KGHSH, CDR2 LQKENI. Written as DNA, the CDR3 is TGTGCCAGCTCACCCGGGGTGGGGTTCCGTCAGCCCCAGCATTTT. Protein product: CASSPGVGFRQPQHF. Filled out from reference TRBV18 and TRBJ1-5, the complete variable domain reads NAGVMQNPRHLVRRRGQEARLRCSPMKGHSHVYWYRQLPEEGLKFMVYLQKENIIDESGMPKERFSAEFPKEGPSILRIQQVVRGDSAAYFCASSPGVGFRQPQHFGDGTRLSIL.

The V gene is TRBV6-5, the J gene TRBJ1-1, with D possibly TRBD1 on 5 matching bases. This CDR3 is built from 13 residues. The germline CDR1 and CDR2 sequences are MNHEY and SVGAGI. Trimming left V 6 bases short and J 4 bases short, with 12 bases between. The CDR3 sequence: CASRAPGPTEAFF. In DNA, the CDR3 is TGTGCCAGCAGGGCCCCAGGGCCCACTGAAGCTTTCTTT.

This chain uses TRBV5-1 with TRBJ1-1, with D possibly matching TRBD1 (6 bases). The V end lost 4 bases, the J end lost 5 bases, and 15 bases lay between the germline ends. The CDR3 is 14 amino acids. Germline values: CDR1 SGHRS, CDR2 YFSETQ. In nucleotides, the CDR3 is TGCGCCAGCAGCCTACAGGGAGTAGGGACTGAAGCTTTCTTT. It specifies CASSLQGVGTEAFF. Complete variable domain (other parts from reference TRBV5-1 and TRBJ1-1): KAGVTQTPRYLIKTRGQQVTLSCSPISGHRSVSWYQQTPGQGLQFLFEYFSETQRNKGNFPGRFSGRQFSNSRSEMNVSTLELGDSALYLCASSLQGVGTEAFFGQGTRLTVV.

This sequence joins TRBV2 and TRBJ2-7, with 10 bases identical to TRBD1. V shed 6 bases and J 4 bases; nucleotides not matched to a gene: 3. The CDR3 is 13 amino acids. Germline CDR1 is SNHLY and CDR2 is FYNNEI. CDR3 region: CASSRDRGYEQYF. As DNA, the CDR3 is TGTGCCAGCAGCCGGGACAGGGGATACGAGCAGTACTTC.

CDR3 nucleotide sequence: TGTGCCAGCGAGCTTTGTGGCGGGGGGGCCGGTAGCGCAGATACGCAGTATTTT. Translated: CASELCGGGAGSADTQYF. The V gene is TRBV7-6, the J gene TRBJ2-3, with TRBD2 identical over 9 bases. CDR1 SGHVS and CDR2 FNYEAQ come from the germline V gene. V lost 8 bases to trimming and J lost 4 bases; unmatched junction nucleotides: 19. The CDR3 covers 18 residues.

V gene TRBV27 combines with J gene TRBJ1-1; the match to TRBD1 covers 9 bases. The V segment lost 4 bases and the J segment 4 bases; nucleotides outside the gene matches: 4. Per the germline V gene, CDR1 is MNHEY and CDR2 is SMNVEV (reference sequence). The CDR3 totals 14 residues. The CDR3: CASSSKTGGTEAFF. CDR3 DNA: TGTGCCAGCAGTTCCAAGACAGGGGGCACTGAAGCTTTCTTT.

V usage is TRBV19 and J usage is TRBJ2-7; D unresolved. Trimming removed 7 bases from V and 2 bases from J, with 15 bases in between. The CDR3 consists of 14 residues. Germline CDR1 is LNHDA and CDR2 is SQIVND (reference sequence). The CDR3 sequence: CASTPRLGPYEQYF. The DNA of the CDR3 is TGTGCCAGTACCCCAAGGCTTGGGCCCTACGAGCAGTACTTC.

The chain combines TRBV21-1 with TRBJ2-4; the table's D call of TRBD1 was not tested on the DNA. TRBV21-1 is termed a pseudogene. There are 15 residues in the CDR3. CDR3 nucleotide sequence: TGTGCCAGCAGTCAAATTCAGGGTTCCAAAAACATTCAGTACTTC. Translation gives CASSQIQGSKNIQYF.

This sequence joins TRBV7-2 and TRBJ2-5; TRBD1 is a possible D gene (5 bases). V was pared by 1 base and J by 4 bases, with 19 bases between. The CDR3 length is 17 residues. Per germline, CDR1 SGHTA and CDR2 FQGNSA. The CDR3 sequence is CASSLVFQGSSGETQYF. The CDR3 DNA follows: TGTGCCAGCAGCTTAGTGTTCCAGGGCTCATCGGGAGAGACCCAGTACTTC.

The chain couples TRBV2 to TRBJ2-6, with D possibly matching TRBD1 (6 bases). The germline V and J ends were trimmed by 9 bases and 3 bases, with 12 bases remaining between them. Per germline, CDR1 SNHLY and CDR2 FYNNEI. This CDR3 spans 14 amino acids. This CDR3 is CASMGASGANVLTF. The DNA for the CDR3 is TGTGCCAGTATGGGGGCGAGTGGGGCCAACGTCCTGACTTTC.

The V gene is TRBV27, the J gene TRBJ2-3; 7 nucleotides agree with TRBD2. The junction had 8 bases not matched to a gene; V was cut back by 0 bases and J by 2 bases. There are 17 residues in the CDR3. Looked up from germline, CDR1 is MNHEY and CDR2 is SMNVEV (reference sequence). The CDR3 region is CASSLSIRTSPTDTQYF. CDR3 in DNA: TGTGCCAGCAGTTTATCGATTAGGACTAGTCCCACAGATACGCAGTATTTT.

The chain has TRBV5-6 and TRBJ1-1; TRBD1 aligns across 10 bases. V was pared by 0 bases and J by 2 bases, with 4 bases of the junction left unmatched. Germline V CDR1 and CDR2: SGHDT, YYEEEE. The CDR3 runs 16 residues. The CDR3 nucleotides are TGTGCCAGCAGCTTGGTACTGACAGGGGGCAACACTGAAGCTTTCTTT. Translated: CASSLVLTGGNTEAFF. Supplemented by reference TRBV5-6 and TRBJ1-1, the full variable domain reads DAGVTQSPTHLIKTRGQQVTLRCSPKSGHDTVSWYQQALGQGPQFIFQYYEEEERQRGNFPDRFSGHQFPNYSSELNVNALLLGDSALYLCASSLVLTGGNTEAFFGQGTRLTVV.